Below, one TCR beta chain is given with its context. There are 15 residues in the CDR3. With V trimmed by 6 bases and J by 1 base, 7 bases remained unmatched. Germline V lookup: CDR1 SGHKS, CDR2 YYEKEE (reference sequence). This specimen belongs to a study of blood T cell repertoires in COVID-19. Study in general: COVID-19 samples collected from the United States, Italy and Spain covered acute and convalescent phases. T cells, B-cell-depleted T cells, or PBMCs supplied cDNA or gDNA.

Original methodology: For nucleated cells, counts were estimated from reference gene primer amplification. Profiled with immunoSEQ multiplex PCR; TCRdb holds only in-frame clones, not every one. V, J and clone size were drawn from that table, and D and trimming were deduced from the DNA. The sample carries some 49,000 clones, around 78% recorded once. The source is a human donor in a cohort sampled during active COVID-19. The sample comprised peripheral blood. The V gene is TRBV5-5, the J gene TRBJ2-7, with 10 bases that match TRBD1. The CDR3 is CASKYEGQGSYEQYF. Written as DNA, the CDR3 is TGTGCCAGCAAGTATGAGGGACAGGGGTCCTACGAGCAGTACTTC.